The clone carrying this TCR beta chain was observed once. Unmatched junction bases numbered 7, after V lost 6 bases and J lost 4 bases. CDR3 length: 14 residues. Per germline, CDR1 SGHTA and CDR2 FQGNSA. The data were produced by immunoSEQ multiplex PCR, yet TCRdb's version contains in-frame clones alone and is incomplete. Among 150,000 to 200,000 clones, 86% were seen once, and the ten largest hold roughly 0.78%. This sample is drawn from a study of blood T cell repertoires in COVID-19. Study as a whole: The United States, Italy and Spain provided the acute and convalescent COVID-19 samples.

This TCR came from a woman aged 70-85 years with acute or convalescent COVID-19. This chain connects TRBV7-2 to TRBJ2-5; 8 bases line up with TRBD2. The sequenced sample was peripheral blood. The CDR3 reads CASRFGGAGETQYF. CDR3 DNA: TGTGCCAGCAGGTTCGGGGGGGCTGGAGAGACCCAGTACTTC. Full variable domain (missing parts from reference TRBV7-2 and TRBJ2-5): GAGVSQSPSNKVTEKGKDVELRCDPISGHTALYWYRQSLGQGLEFLIYFQGNSAPDKSGLPSDRFSAERTGGSVSTLTIQRTQQEDSAVYLCASRFGGAGETQYFGPGTRLLVL.